The clone carrying this T cell receptor (beta chain) was seen ten or more times. Its antigen is as yet unknown. This entry comes from a study of CD8 T cells in ankylosing spondylitis. The study's findings and limits: Reportedly, disease-linked clones are significantly enriched in ankylosing spondylitis patients' matched synovial fluid. Disease-linked clones bore a CD8+ phenotype, appearing relatively rarely in peripheral blood. Ankylosing spondylitis blood seemed to carry a telltale TCR beta motif made of under ten highly homologous variants. Some motif variants were previously reported in reactive arthritis synovial fluid and blood.

Each CDR3 protein gets one entry after TCRdb re-called the 5' RACE reads with MiXCR. This repertoire shows about 390,000 distinct CDR3 sequences, more than 20% found once; its top ten account for about a sixth. V gave up 1 base and J gave up 3 bases, with 14 bases separating them. CDR1 and CDR2 from the germline V gene are MGHDK and SYGVNS. The CDR3 consists of 16 residues. V and J are TRBV25-1 and TRBJ2-3, with D possibly TRBD1 on 6 matching bases. This TCR derives from a male donor with ankylosing spondylitis. Sequences were obtained from blood, either unsorted or a sorted T cell fraction (not recorded which). The CDR3 reads CASSELRGTGTDTQYF. The CDR3 DNA sequence: TGTGCCAGCAGTGAATTGAGGGGGACCGGGACAGATACGCAGTATTTT.